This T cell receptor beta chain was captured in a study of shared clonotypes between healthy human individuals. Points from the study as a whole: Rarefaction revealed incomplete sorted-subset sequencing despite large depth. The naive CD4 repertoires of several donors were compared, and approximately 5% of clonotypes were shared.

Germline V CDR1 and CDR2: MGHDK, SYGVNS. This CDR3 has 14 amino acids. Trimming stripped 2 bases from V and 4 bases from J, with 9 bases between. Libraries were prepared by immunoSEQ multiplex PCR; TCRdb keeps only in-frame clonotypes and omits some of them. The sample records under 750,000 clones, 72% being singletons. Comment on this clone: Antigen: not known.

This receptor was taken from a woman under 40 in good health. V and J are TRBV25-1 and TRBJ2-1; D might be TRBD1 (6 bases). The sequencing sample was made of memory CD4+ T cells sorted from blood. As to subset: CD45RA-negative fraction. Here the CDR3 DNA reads TGTGCCAGCAGTGAAGACAGGTTTTACAATGAGCAGTTCTTC. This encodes CASSEDRFYNEQFF.